The present entry profiles one TCR beta chain with its context. This entry is derived from a study of blood T cell repertoires in COVID-19. As for the study in general: Researchers got acute and convalescent COVID-19 samples from the United States, Italy and Spain.

Here immunoSEQ multiplex PCR was the method, and the copy in TCRdb shows in-frame clones only, minus some. The sample carries more than 150,000 clones, approximately 80% recorded once. Germline V CDR1 and CDR2: DFQATT, SNEGSKA (reference sequence). The CDR3 totals 11 residues. V lost 6 bases and J lost 6, with 11 bases in between. Symptom resolution, clearance, or two negative PCRs marked the recovered donors of Cohort 3. The TCR comes from a man aged 45-65 years who had recovered from COVID-19. The V and J genes are TRBV20-1 and TRBJ1-2; D not resolved. Sequencing input: PBMCs or T cells enriched from blood (not recorded which). The CDR3 loop reads CSAYSGHGYTF. DNA for the CDR3: TGCAGTGCCTACAGTGGGCATGGCTACACCTTC.